A selection of T cell receptor beta chains follows, all from one sample in a study of T cell responses to AZD1222 COVID-19 vaccine. Repertoires were generated with immunoSEQ multiplex PCR, while TCRdb's copy carries only in-frame clones and drops some. The sample records about 94,000 clones, 70% to 90% being singletons. The material sequenced was peripheral blood, taken on day 0 of AZD1222 vaccination. These receptors were obtained from an adult in good health. The CDR3 runs from the conserved cysteine through the conserved F or W. D genes are given only for firm matches. Rows give clone size only sometimes, using once, few, many, or a class for an expanded clone.

J gene: TRBJ1-2; clone size: -; D gene: -; V gene: TRBV14; CDR3 DNA: TGTGCCAGCAGCCAATTGGCCTATGGCTACACCTTC; CDR3 protein: CASSQLAYGYTF
J gene: TRBJ1-4; clone size: -; D gene: TRBD1; V gene: TRBV2; CDR3 DNA: TGTGCCAGCAGCGACAGGGTGGGTAATGAAAAACTGTTTTTT; CDR3 protein: CASSDRVGNEKLFF
J gene: TRBJ2-2; clone size: -; D gene: -; V gene: TRBV5-1; CDR3 DNA: TGCGCCAGCAGCTTACTGGGACTCCACACCGGGGAGCTGTTTTTT; CDR3 protein: CASSLLGLHTGELFF
J gene: TRBJ1-5; clone size: -; D gene: TRBD1; V gene: TRBV2; CDR3 DNA: TGTGCCAGCAGTGGGGGGACAGGGAACAATCAGCCCCAGCATTTT; CDR3 protein: CASSGGTGNNQPQHF
J gene: TRBJ2-7; clone size: few; D gene: -; V gene: TRBV3-1/TRBV3-2; CDR3 DNA: TGTGCCAGCAGCCAAGACAGTCTGGGAGTTTACGAGCAGTACTTC; CDR3 protein: CASSQDSLGVYEQYF
J gene: TRBJ2-7; clone size: -; D gene: TRBD1; V gene: TRBV4-3; CDR3 DNA: TGCGCCAGCAGCCAAGCAGGGGGCGAGCAGTACTTC; CDR3 protein: CASSQAGGEQYF
J gene: TRBJ1-6; clone size: -; D gene: -; V gene: TRBV6-5; CDR3 DNA: TGTGCCAGCAGACTGGGGGGGCTCTATAATTCACCCCTCCACTTT; CDR3 protein: CASRLGGLYNSPLHF
J gene: TRBJ1-1; clone size: -; D gene: -; V gene: TRBV19; CDR3 DNA: TGTGCCAGTAGCCCCTTGGGCACTGAAGCTTTCTTT; CDR3 protein: CASSPLGTEAFF
J gene: TRBJ2-7; clone size: -; D gene: -; V gene: TRBV30; CDR3 DNA: TGTGCCTGGAGCCCCGGGACGTCCCCCTACGAGCAGTACTTC; CDR3 protein: CAWSPGTSPYEQYF
J gene: TRBJ1-1; clone size: once; D gene: -; V gene: TRBV7-9; CDR3 DNA: TGTGCCAGCAGCTTGGACGGTGGAATCACTGAAGCTTTCTTT; CDR3 protein: CASSLDGGITEAFF
J gene: TRBJ2-7; clone size: -; D gene: -; V gene: TRBV11-2; CDR3 DNA: TGTGCCAGCAGCCTACAGGGTACGTCCATAAGGTCCTACGAGCAGTACTTC; CDR3 protein: CASSLQGTSIRSYEQYF
J gene: TRBJ1-6; clone size: -; D gene: -; V gene: TRBV6-1; CDR3 DNA: TGTGCCAGCAGTGAAGAACGTACCAGCAATTCACCCCTCCACTTT; CDR3 protein: CASSEERTSNSPLHF
J gene: TRBJ1-3; clone size: few; D gene: TRBD1; V gene: TRBV6-1; CDR3 DNA: TGTGCCAGCAGTGAAGCGAGGATCGGACAGGGGAACCTGCTGAACTCTGGAAACACCATATATTTT; CDR3 protein: CASSEARIGQGNLLNSGNTIYF
J gene: TRBJ1-1; clone size: -; D gene: TRBD1; V gene: TRBV29-1; CDR3 DNA: TGCAGCGTTGCATCAGGGGGTAACACTGAAGCTTTCTTT; CDR3 protein: CSVASGGNTEAFF
J gene: TRBJ2-7; clone size: -; D gene: -; V gene: TRBV6-5; CDR3 DNA: TGTGCCACCTCCCAGGGGTTAAGCGAGCAGTACTTC; CDR3 protein: CATSQGLSEQYF
J gene: TRBJ1-2; clone size: -; D gene: -; V gene: TRBV6-1; CDR3 DNA: TGTGCCAGCAGTGAATCTGAGAACTATGGCTACACCTTC; CDR3 protein: CASSESENYGYTF
J gene: TRBJ2-1; clone size: -; D gene: TRBD2; V gene: TRBV5-1; CDR3 DNA: TGCGCCAGCAGCTTGTACGGCGGGGGGGTTATTGACAATGAGCAGTTCTTC; CDR3 protein: CASSLYGGGVIDNEQFF
J gene: TRBJ2-7; clone size: -; D gene: TRBD2; V gene: TRBV6-2/TRBV6-3; CDR3 DNA: TGTGCCAGCAGTTACGCTAGCGGGGGTAGCTCCTACGAGCAGTACTTC; CDR3 protein: CASSYASGGSSYEQYF
J gene: TRBJ2-3; clone size: -; D gene: -; V gene: TRBV7-9; CDR3 DNA: TGTGCCAGCAGCTTAGGACTCGGACAGCCTCCAGATACGCAGTATTTT; CDR3 protein: CASSLGLGQPPDTQYF
J gene: TRBJ2-7; clone size: -; D gene: TRBD2; V gene: TRBV4-2; CDR3 DNA: TGTGCCAGCAGCCAAGTCCACCCTAGCGGGGTAGGCTCCTACGAGCAGTACTTC; CDR3 protein: CASSQVHPSGVGSYEQYF
J gene: TRBJ1-4; clone size: -; D gene: -; V gene: TRBV5-4; CDR3 DNA: TGTGCCAGCAGCTTCCTCGGGGACGACTCTAATGAAAAACTGTTTTTT; CDR3 protein: CASSFLGDDSNEKLFF
J gene: TRBJ2-3; clone size: -; D gene: -; V gene: TRBV19; CDR3 DNA: TGTGCCAGTAGCCCCTCCGGTTTTGAAGATACGCAGTATTTT; CDR3 protein: CASSPSGFEDTQYF
J gene: TRBJ1-2; clone size: -; D gene: TRBD1; V gene: TRBV4-2; CDR3 DNA: TGTGCCAGCAGCCCTGAGGGACAGGGAGTGGTTAATAACTATGGCTACACCTTC; CDR3 protein: CASSPEGQGVVNNYGYTF
J gene: TRBJ2-5; clone size: -; D gene: -; V gene: TRBV6-5; CDR3 DNA: TGTGCCAGCAGTTACGACAGGAGGTACCAAGAGACCCAGTACTTC; CDR3 protein: CASSYDRRYQETQYF
J gene: TRBJ1-3; clone size: few; D gene: -; V gene: TRBV3-1/TRBV3-2; CDR3 DNA: TGTGCCAGCAGTTCCGGGACGACTGGAAACACCATATATTTT; CDR3 protein: CASSSGTTGNTIYF
J gene: TRBJ1-3; clone size: -; D gene: TRBD1; V gene: TRBV2; CDR3 DNA: TGTGCCAGCAGAGTACCTGGACAGGGGCTTGGAAACACCATATATTTT; CDR3 protein: CASRVPGQGLGNTIYF
J gene: TRBJ1-2; clone size: few; D gene: -; V gene: TRBV7-9; CDR3 DNA: TGTGCCAGCAGCCCTCCCCCCGACAGCTATGGCTACACCTTC; CDR3 protein: CASSPPPDSYGYTF
J gene: TRBJ2-5; clone size: -; D gene: -; V gene: TRBV6-1; CDR3 DNA: TGTGCCAGCAGCGAAGGGGTATCCCTAATAGGGGAGACCCAGTACTTC; CDR3 protein: CASSEGVSLIGETQYF
J gene: TRBJ2-5; clone size: -; D gene: -; V gene: TRBV20-1; CDR3 DNA: TGCAGTGCTAGTCCGGAGCAAGAGACCCAGTACTTC; CDR3 protein: CSASPEQETQYF
J gene: TRBJ1-2; clone size: -; D gene: -; V gene: TRBV6-5; CDR3 DNA: TGTGCCAGCAGTTACTCGGCAGGGGCTAACTATGGCTACACCTTC; CDR3 protein: CASSYSAGANYGYTF
J gene: TRBJ1-5; clone size: -; D gene: -; V gene: TRBV28; CDR3 DNA: TGTGCCAGCCACTTGCTAGGGATCGGGACTCAGCCCCAGCATTTT; CDR3 protein: CASHLLGIGTQPQHF
J gene: TRBJ1-3; clone size: -; D gene: -; V gene: TRBV7-2; CDR3 DNA: TGTGCCAGCAGCTTAGAAGTCGGGCAGGGAACTGGAAACACCATATATTTT; CDR3 protein: CASSLEVGQGTGNTIYF
J gene: TRBJ2-3; clone size: -; D gene: TRBD2; V gene: TRBV10-3; CDR3 DNA: TGTGCCATCAGTGAGTCGGCACTAGCGGGCGGCACAGATACGCAGTATTTT; CDR3 protein: CAISESALAGGTDTQYF
J gene: TRBJ1-5; clone size: -; D gene: -; V gene: TRBV5-4; CDR3 DNA: TGTGCCAGCAGCTTGGGGGGAGACCAGCCCCAGCATTTT; CDR3 protein: CASSLGGDQPQHF
J gene: TRBJ1-4; clone size: -; D gene: -; V gene: TRBV28; CDR3 DNA: TGTGCCAGCAGCCCCCCCGGGACAAGCACCTATCGAAAACTGTTTTTT; CDR3 protein: CASSPPGTSTYRKLFF